A single TCR beta chain is shown here with its context. In this sample, this clonotype turned up a few times. Its specific antigen is unknown. Base qualities are not provided; no much larger clone lies one nucleotide away. The library was generated by 5' RACE. Sequenced using an Illumina HiSeq 2500. A second PCR of roughly 6 to 11 cycles was run with a J-beta primer mix and a sample-barcoded 5' primer. A template-switch 5' adaptor carrying 12 random nucleotides introduced a unique molecular identifier onto each TCR beta cDNA molecule. At least 2.5 million CDR3-containing paired-end reads were obtained from each sample. First-strand cDNA was synthesized from all RNA with the Mint cDNA synthesis kit, primed by a TRBC-specific oligonucleotide. Following uracil-DNA glycosylase treatment, all cDNA underwent a first 18-cycle PCR with the universal primers M1SS and BC2_uni_R. On the authors' methods: For normalization, 1 million high-quality reads, each with a distinct molecular identifier, were randomly selected from each sample. Reads sharing molecular identifiers were discarded rather than binned into consensus sequences. CDR3 identification, clonotype clustering and error correction used MiTCR with a Q25 quality threshold and the strictest error-elimination algorithm. A nonparametric unseen species model with Euler transformation was used to estimate lower-bound total TCR beta diversity. Starting from the raw public reads, TCRdb applied fastp trimming at Q25, assembled clones with MiXCR and retained in-frame beta chains. Each entry is one CDR3 protein sequence, shown with its most common DNA and genes. In this record, the V and J calls reflect TCRdb's handling and not the investigators' own analysis. Across this sample there are some 800,000 distinct CDR3 sequences, with roughly 44% seen only once. Together, the top ten hold under 20% of the sample.

The data derive from a study of blood T cells in healthy people across ages (dated by TCRdb to about 2015). Looking at the study overall: Template switching captured roughly one uniquely barcoded TCR beta cDNA molecule per two T cells in model experiments. The donors were split into four age groups: young (average around 15 years), middle-aged (more than 35), aged (roughly 65) and long-lived (82). The study measured age-related changes in TCR beta repertoire diversity using deep sequencing normalized with unique cDNA molecular identifiers. To avoid experimental bias, donors of different ages were distributed randomly across sequencing lanes. For two donors (one aged 18 to 29 and one aged 80 or older), the study analyzed two additional independent replicas of 1 million unique cDNA reads from the same blood draw. Overall study results and their limits: Bulk unsorted PBMC profiling prevented conclusive comparison of naive and antigen-experienced compartments. Compared with the aged group, the long-lived group had more naive CD4+ T cells, fewer expanded clones and increased TCR diversity, suggesting age selection. Observed TCR beta diversity per million T cells fell roughly linearly with age, and a significant reduction was already apparent by age about 43. Estimates of total diversity based on one million sequenced T cells were considered lower bounds and underestimates. The CMV infection status of donors was not known, potentially confounding age-related changes in expanded clonotypes. Observed TCR beta diversity correlated strongly with the percentage of naive T cells measured by flow cytometry.

Systemically healthy Caucasian individuals from Russia, 39 in total and aged about 6 to 100 years, were included as donors. Each donor gave around 9 milliliters of peripheral blood, collected into EDTA-treated Vacutainer tubes. PBMCs were isolated by Ficoll-Paque density-gradient centrifugation, with at least 6.5 million obtained per sample. Trizol reagent was used to extract total RNA from the PBMCs, yielding at least 5 micrograms per sample. For every donor, flow cytometry on a PBMC aliquot measured the percentage of naive CD45RAhigh/CD27high T cells. The sequence derives from a man between 60 and 75 years old in good health. Material for sequencing was blood.

The CDR3 sequence is CASSFRDGGYTF. The nucleotides read TGTGCCAGCTCTTTCAGGGACGGTGGCTACACCTTC. The receptor chain draws on TRBV6-6 and TRBJ1-2; TRBD1 is a weak D gene call, 5 bases matching. The germline V gene (reference sequence) sets CDR1 to MNHNY and CDR2 to SVGAGI. Trimming at the junction amounts to 8 bases on V and 7 bases on J, and the germline ends lie 14 bases apart. The CDR3 goes from the cysteine to the phenylalanine over 12 residues. The only DNA kept is the CDR3, 36 bases in frame from the first base.